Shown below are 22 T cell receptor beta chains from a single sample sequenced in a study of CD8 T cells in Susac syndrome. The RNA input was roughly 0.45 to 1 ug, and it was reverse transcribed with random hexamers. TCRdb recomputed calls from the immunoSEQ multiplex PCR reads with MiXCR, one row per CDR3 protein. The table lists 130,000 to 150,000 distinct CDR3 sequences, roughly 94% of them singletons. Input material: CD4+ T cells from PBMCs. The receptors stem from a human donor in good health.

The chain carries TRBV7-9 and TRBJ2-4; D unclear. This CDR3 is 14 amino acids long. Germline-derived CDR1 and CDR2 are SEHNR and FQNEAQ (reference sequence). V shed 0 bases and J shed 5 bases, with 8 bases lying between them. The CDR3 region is CASSLASTENIQYF. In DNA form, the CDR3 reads TGTGCCAGCAGCTTAGCCTCGACGGAAAACATTCAGTACTTC.

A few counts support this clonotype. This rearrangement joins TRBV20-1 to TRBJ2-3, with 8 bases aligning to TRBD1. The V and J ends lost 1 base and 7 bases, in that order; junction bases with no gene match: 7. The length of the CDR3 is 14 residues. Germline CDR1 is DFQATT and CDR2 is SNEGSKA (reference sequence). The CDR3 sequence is CSARVAGGANTQYF. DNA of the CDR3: TGCAGTGCTAGAGTAGCAGGGGGCGCGAATACGCAGTATTTT.

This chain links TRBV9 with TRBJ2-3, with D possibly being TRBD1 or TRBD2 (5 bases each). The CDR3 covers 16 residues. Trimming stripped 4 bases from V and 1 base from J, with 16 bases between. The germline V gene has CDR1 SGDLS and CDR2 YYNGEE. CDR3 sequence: CASSPHPGRGTDTQYF. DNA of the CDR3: TGTGCCAGCAGCCCCCATCCGGGGCGGGGCACAGATACGCAGTATTTT.

The chain's CDR3 is CAWSPGLRDTQYF. The CDR3 DNA reads as TGTGCCTGGAGTCCGGGCCTGCGAGATACGCAGTATTTT. The chain uses TRBV30 and TRBJ2-3, with unresolved D. The germline V and J ends were trimmed by 2 bases and 5 bases, with 11 bases remaining between them. The CDR3 covers 13 residues. Germline V gives CDR1 GTSNPN, CDR2 SVGIG (reference sequence).

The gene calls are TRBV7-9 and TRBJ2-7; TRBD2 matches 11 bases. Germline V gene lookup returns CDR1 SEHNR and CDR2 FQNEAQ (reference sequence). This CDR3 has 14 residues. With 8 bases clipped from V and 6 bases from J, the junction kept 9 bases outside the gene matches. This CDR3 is CASELAGGPGEQYF. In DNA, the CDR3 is TGTGCCAGCGAGTTAGCGGGAGGGCCCGGCGAGCAGTACTTC.

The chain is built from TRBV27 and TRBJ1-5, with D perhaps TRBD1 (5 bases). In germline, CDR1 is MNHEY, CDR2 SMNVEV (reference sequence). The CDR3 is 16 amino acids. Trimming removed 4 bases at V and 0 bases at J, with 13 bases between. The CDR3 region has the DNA TGTGCCAGCAGTTCCCGGGGGGGGTATAGCAATCAGCCCCAGCATTTT. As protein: CASSSRGGYSNQPQHF.

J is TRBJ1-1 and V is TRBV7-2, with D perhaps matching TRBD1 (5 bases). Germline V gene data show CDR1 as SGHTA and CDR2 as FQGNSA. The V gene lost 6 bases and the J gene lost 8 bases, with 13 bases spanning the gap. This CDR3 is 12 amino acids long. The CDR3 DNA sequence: TGTGCCAGCAGACCTATGGGGGAGGAAGCTTTCTTT. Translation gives CASRPMGEEAFF.

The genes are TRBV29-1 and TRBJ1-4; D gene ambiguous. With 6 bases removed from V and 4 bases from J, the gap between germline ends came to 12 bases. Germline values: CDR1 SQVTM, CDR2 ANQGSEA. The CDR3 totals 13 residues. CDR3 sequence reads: CSVVPGSNEKLFF. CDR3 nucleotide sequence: TGCAGCGTGGTCCCGGGGAGTAATGAAAAACTGTTTTTT. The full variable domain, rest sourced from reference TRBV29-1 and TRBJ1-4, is SAVISQKPSRDICQRGTSLTIQCQVDSQVTMMFWYRQQPGQSLTLIATANQGSEATYESGFVIDKFPISRPNLTFSTLTVSNMSPEDSSIYLCSVVPGSNEKLFFGSGTQLSVL.

CDR3: CASSLGRTSGAKYF. The CDR3 DNA follows: TGTGCCAGCAGCTTAGGCAGGACTAGCGGGGCGAAGTACTTC. The genes are TRBV7-2 and TRBJ2-5; 12 bases fit TRBD2. CDR1 is SGHTA, CDR2 FQGNSA, per germline. The CDR3 runs 14 residues. V shed 1 base, J shed 12 bases, and the junction held 6 bases outside the gene matches. Full variable domain (missing parts from reference TRBV7-2 and TRBJ2-5): GAGVSQSPSNKVTEKGKDVELRCDPISGHTALYWYRQSLGQGLEFLIYFQGNSAPDKSGLPSDRFSAERTGGSVSTLTIQRTQQEDSAVYLCASSLGRTSGAKYFGPGTRLLVL.

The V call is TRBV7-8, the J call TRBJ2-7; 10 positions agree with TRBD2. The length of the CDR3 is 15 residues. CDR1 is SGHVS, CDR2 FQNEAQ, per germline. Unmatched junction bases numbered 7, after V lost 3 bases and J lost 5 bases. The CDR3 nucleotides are TGTGCCAGCAGCTTGACCGGGACTAGCGTTAACGAGCAGTACTTC. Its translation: CASSLTGTSVNEQYF.

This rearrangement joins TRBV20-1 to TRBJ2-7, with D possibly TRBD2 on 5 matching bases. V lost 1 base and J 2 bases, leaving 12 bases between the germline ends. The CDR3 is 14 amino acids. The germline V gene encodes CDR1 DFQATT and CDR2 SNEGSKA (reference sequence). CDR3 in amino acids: CSARVGVIPYEQYF. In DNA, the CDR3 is TGCAGTGCTAGAGTCGGGGTCATACCCTACGAGCAGTACTTC.

For the CDR3, the DNA is TGTGCCAGCAGTCCGGGACTAGCCCTTGAAGGTGGCACAGATACGCAGTATTTT. Amino acids: CASSPGLALEGGTDTQYF. The rearrangement uses TRBV12-3 or TRBV12-4 and TRBJ2-3; 9 bases are shared with TRBD2. The J segment lost 1 base and the V segment lost 5 bases, leaving 13 bases of the junction unmatched. The CDR3 is made up of 18 amino acids.

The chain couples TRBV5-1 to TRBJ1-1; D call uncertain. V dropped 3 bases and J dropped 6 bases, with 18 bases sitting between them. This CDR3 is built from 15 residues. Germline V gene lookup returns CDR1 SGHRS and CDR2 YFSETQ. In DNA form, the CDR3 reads TGCGCCAGCAGCTCCAATGGTGTGTCATCCGCTGAAGCTTTCTTT. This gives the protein CASSSNGVSSAEAFF.

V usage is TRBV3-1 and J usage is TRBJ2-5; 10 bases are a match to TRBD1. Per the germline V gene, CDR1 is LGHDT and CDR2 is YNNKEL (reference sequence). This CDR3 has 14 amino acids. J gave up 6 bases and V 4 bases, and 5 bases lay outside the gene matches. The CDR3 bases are TGTGCCAGCAGCCCCGGGACAGGGGTGAAGACCCAGTACTTC. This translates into CASSPGTGVKTQYF.

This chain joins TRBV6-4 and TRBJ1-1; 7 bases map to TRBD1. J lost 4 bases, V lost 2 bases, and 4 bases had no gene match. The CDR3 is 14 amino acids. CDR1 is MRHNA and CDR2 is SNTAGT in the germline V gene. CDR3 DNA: TGTGCCAGCAGTGACGGGGAGGGGGCCACTGAAGCTTTCTTT. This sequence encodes CASSDGEGATEAFF.

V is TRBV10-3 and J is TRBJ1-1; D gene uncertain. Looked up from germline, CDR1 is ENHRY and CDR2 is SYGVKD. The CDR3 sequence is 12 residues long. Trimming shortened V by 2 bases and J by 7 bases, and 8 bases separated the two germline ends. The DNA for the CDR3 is TGTGCCATCAGTGAGACAGAAAATGAAGCTTTCTTT. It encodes CAISETENEAFF.

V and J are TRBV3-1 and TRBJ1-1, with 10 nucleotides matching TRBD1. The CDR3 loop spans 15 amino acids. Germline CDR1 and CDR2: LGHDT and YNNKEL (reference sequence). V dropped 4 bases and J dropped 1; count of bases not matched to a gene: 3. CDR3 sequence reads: CASSRGQGQNTEAFF. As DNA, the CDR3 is TGTGCCAGCAGCCGGGGACAGGGGCAGAACACTGAAGCTTTCTTT.

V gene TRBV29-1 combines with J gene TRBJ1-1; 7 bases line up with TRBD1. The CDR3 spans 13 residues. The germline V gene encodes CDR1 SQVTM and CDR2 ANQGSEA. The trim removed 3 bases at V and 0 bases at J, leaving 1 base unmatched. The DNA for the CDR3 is TGCAGCGTTGAGGGACAGCTGAACACTGAAGCTTTCTTT. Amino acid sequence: CSVEGQLNTEAFF.

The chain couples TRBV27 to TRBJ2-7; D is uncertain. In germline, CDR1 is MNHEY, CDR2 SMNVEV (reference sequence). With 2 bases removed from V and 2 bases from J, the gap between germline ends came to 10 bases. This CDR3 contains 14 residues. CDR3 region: CASSLNAGPYEQYF. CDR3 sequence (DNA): TGTGCCAGCAGTTTAAACGCAGGCCCCTACGAGCAGTACTTC.

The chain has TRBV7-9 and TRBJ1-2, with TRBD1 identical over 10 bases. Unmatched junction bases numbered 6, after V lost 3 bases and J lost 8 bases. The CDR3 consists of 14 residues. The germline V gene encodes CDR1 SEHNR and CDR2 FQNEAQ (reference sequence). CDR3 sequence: CASSLDRGFGGYTF. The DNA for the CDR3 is TGTGCCAGCAGCTTGGACAGGGGGTTTGGAGGCTACACCTTC.

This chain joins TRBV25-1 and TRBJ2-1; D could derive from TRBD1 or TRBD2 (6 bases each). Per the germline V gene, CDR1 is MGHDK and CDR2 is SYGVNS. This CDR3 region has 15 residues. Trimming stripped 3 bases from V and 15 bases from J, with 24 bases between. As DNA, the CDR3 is TGTGCCAGCAGTGAGAGGGGGGTCGGGGCCGGTCTTTTGTTCTTC. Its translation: CASSERGVGAGLLFF. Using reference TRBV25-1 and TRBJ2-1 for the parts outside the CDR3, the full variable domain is EADIYQTPRYLVIGTGKKITLECSQTMGHDKMYWYQQDPGMELHLIHYSYGVNSTEKGDLSSESTVSRIRTEHFPLTLESARPSHTSQYLCASSERGVGAGLLFFGPGTRLTVL.

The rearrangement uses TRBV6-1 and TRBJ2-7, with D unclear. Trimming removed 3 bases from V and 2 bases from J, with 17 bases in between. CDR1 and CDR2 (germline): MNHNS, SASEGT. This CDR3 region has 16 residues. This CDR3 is CASSDVAVQSTYEQYF. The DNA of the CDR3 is TGTGCCAGCAGTGATGTCGCGGTACAGTCGACCTACGAGCAGTACTTC.